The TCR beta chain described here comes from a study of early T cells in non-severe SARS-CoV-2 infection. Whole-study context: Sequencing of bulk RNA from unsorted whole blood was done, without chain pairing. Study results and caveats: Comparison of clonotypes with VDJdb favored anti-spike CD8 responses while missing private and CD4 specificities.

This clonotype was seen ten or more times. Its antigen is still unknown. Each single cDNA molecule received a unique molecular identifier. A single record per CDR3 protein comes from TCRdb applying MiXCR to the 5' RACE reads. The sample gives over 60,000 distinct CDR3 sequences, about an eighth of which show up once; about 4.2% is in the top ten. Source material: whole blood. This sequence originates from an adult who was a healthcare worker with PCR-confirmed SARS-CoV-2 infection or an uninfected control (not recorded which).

CDR3 sequence (DNA): TGTGCCAGCAGCTTACTGAAGACGGGGAGGCCTAATGAAAAACTGTTTTTT. Its translation: CASSLLKTGRPNEKLFF. This rearrangement joins TRBV7-9 to TRBJ1-4; unclear D gene. Germline V gives CDR1 SEHNR, CDR2 FQNEAQ (reference sequence). The CDR3 extends over 17 amino acids. Trimming cost V 2 bases and J 3 bases, with 16 bases left between them.